This T cell receptor beta chain was sequenced in a study of blood T cell repertoires in COVID-19 (dated by TCRdb to 2020 to 2021). For the study in its entirety: The collaborator samples originated in the United States, Italy and Spain and spanned the acute and convalescent phases of COVID-19. The material from the prospective study consisted of cDNA or gDNA derived from T cells, B-cell-depleted T cells, or PBMCs. The dataset comprised deeply sampled blood TCRbeta repertoires from subjects exposed to, actively infected with, or recovered from COVID-19. The repertoires were released in a freely available public database meant as a resource for research on the immune response to SARS-CoV-2. The samples were drawn from two sources: the first 160 participants of the ongoing ImmuneRACE study, and 1,254 subjects contributed by 6 global collaborators. Nearly every sample came with metadata listing a de-identified subject ID, COVID-19 status, age in years and sex. Where HLA class I and class II types were available, the types were taken from metadata supplied by the sample provider, not from assay-based typing.

In the prospective study, participants were 18 to 89 years old, resided in about 25 geographic areas of the United States, and were enrolled through a virtual design. In the prospective study, cohorts were assigned on the basis of participant-reported clinical history obtained from a screening survey and a study questionnaire. Recovered participants in ImmuneRACE Cohort 3 were defined as having two consecutive negative NP/OP PCR tests, clearance from a healthcare professional, or resolution of symptoms. Mobile phlebotomists in the prospective study collected whole blood, serum and a nasopharyngeal or oropharyngeal swab from every participant. Participants in the prospective study had the option to provide additional blood draws and questionnaires over an approximately 2-month period. Prospective study blood samples were shipped either frozen or at room temperature before DNA extraction. The immunoSEQ Assay, a bias-controlled multiplex PCR, was used to amplify TCRbeta CDR3 regions from genomic DNA. The authors processed their data as follows. Nucleated cell counts per sample were estimated from amplification of reference gene primers within the assay. Sequence reads were collapsed and filtered to measure the absolute abundance of every unique TCRbeta CDR3 rearrangement. For each sample, productive Simpson clonality was calculated as the square root of Simpson's diversity index over productive rearrangements. TCRdb took this table from immuneACCESS and kept in-frame rearrangements with V and J called. Such tables lack part of the clones; where checked against another copy, unresolved V genes explain under half of the gap, and the rest is unexplained. V and J calls and clone size are those listed in that table; D and trimming were worked out from the DNA. The table for this sample lists 210,000 or so clones; roughly 87% of them were counted only once. The leading ten clones occupy approximately 10% of the sample.

For CDR1 and CDR2, the germline V gene lists LGHNA and YNFKEQ. Deletion took 0 bases off V and 3 bases off J, with a span of 12 bases between the germline ends. The CDR3 goes from the cysteine to the phenylalanine over 15 residues. The CDR3 DNA has 45 bases and is translated from base 1. On this clone: The antigen this receptor binds is unknown. Base quality data are lacking; no much larger clone is found one base away.

What the work shows at the level of the full study, not this receptor alone: The quantity of clinical and demographic metadata differed by source and by participant and was supplied without curation.

Source material: PBMCs or T cells enriched from blood (not recorded which). The chain was built from TRBV4-2 and TRBJ2-7; TRBD1 could be the D gene, as 6 bases match. The TCR sequence derives from a man between 25 and 39 years old who had recovered from COVID-19. The encoded CDR3 is CASSQDRQVNYEQYF. The DNA is as follows: TGTGCCAGCAGCCAAGATCGACAGGTAAACTACGAGCAGTACTTC.